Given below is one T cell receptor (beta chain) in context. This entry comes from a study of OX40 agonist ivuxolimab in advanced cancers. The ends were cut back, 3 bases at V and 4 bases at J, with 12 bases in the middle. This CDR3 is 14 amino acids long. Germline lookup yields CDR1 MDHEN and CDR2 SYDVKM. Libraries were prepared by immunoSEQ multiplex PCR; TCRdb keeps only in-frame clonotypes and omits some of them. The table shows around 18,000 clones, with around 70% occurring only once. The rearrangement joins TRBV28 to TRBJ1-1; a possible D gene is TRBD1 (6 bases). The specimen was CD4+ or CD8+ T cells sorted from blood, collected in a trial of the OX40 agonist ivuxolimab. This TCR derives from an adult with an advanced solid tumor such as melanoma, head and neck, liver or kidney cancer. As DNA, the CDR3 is TGTGCCAGCAGTTTGTCAGGGGAGGGCACTGAAGCTTTCTTT. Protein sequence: CASSLSGEGTEAFF.